The 18 T cell receptor beta chains in this list originate from one sample, sequenced in a study of T cells in Graves' hyperthyroidism and ophthalmopathy. Amplified regions were TCR beta CDR3 sequences from RNA transcripts. First-round RT-PCR of the TCR CDR3 relied on the HTBI primer set. TCRdb fed the multiplex PCR reads into MiXCR, producing one record per CDR3 protein. The repertoire holds about 400,000 distinct CDR3 sequences, with 15% to 19% as singletons. The sequenced material came from blood. All receptors come from a woman under 30 with Graves' hyperthyroidism.

This clonotype was observed a few times. V usage is TRBV5-8 and J usage is TRBJ2-7; 7 bases are a match to TRBD2. This CDR3 contains 14 residues. The V gene end was trimmed by 7 bases and the J gene end by 0 bases; junction bases not matched to a gene: 7. Germline-derived CDR1 and CDR2 are SGHTS and YDEGEE. CDR3 amino acids: CASAKGGSSYEQYF. The CDR3 DNA is TGTGCCAGCGCGAAAGGCGGGAGCTCCTACGAGCAGTACTTC.

This clonotype was counted at least ten times. This chain links TRBV6-5 with TRBJ1-6; D is perhaps TRBD1 (6 bases). Trimming took 2 bases from V and 14 from J, leaving 16 bases between them. CDR3 length: 14 residues. Germline CDR1 reads MNHEY; CDR2 reads SVGAGI. The CDR3 sequence is CASSYARGAWALHF. In DNA form, the CDR3 reads TGTGCCAGCAGTTACGCGAGGGGGGCTTGGGCCCTCCACTTT.

This clonotype was picked up many times. J is TRBJ1-1 and V is TRBV2, with D unclear. This CDR3 spans 13 amino acids. V was clipped by 7 bases and J by 1 base, with 10 bases between them. Germline CDR1 reads SNHLY; CDR2 reads FYNNEI. CDR3 bases: TGTGCCAGCAAGAGGACGGCGAACACTGAAGCTTTCTTT. Translation gives CASKRTANTEAFF.

This clonotype was seen more than once but under ten times. The chain uses TRBV19 and TRBJ2-3; TRBD1 matches 8 bases. CDR3 size: 17 residues. Germline values: CDR1 LNHDA, CDR2 SQIVND (reference sequence). The junction had 12 bases not matched to a gene; V was cut back by 6 bases and J by 1 base. Written as DNA, the CDR3 is TGTGCCAGTAGCCTATTCAAGACAGGGGTCGGCACAGATACGCAGTATTTT. This gives the protein CASSLFKTGVGTDTQYF.

In this sample, this clonotype turned up many times. The chain recombines TRBV20-1 with TRBJ2-7; D is undetermined. Trimming took 3 bases from V and 4 from J, leaving 7 bases between them. Per germline, CDR1 DFQATT and CDR2 SNEGSKA (reference sequence). This CDR3 contains 11 residues. The CDR3 region has the DNA TGCAGTGCTAGCAGTAGTTACGAGCAGTACTTC. The encoded protein is CSASSSYEQYF.

This clonotype has a handful of counts. The gene calls are TRBV5-6 and TRBJ1-1, with 7 bases aligning to TRBD1. V trimming: 4 bases; J trimming: 4 bases; junction bases outside the gene matches: 10. The germline V gene has CDR1 SGHDT and CDR2 YYEEEE. This CDR3 comprises 15 residues. CDR3 region: CASSTVTGFSTEAFF. In nucleotides, the CDR3 is TGTGCCAGCAGCACCGTGACAGGGTTTAGCACTGAAGCTTTCTTT.

The chain couples TRBV5-6 to TRBJ2-1, with 9 bases lining up with TRBD2. There are 14 residues in the CDR3. The V and J ends lost 7 bases and 4 bases, in that order; junction bases with no gene match: 6. Germline V lookup: CDR1 SGHDT, CDR2 YYEEEE. CDR3 DNA sequence: TGTGCCAGCGGCGCGGGAGGGTGGTACAATGAGCAGTTCTTC. This sequence encodes CASGAGGWYNEQFF.

In its sample, this clonotype was seen many times. This chain joins TRBV4-3 and TRBJ2-3; 9 nucleotides align to TRBD2. J lost 12 bases, V lost 0 bases, and 7 bases had no gene match. This CDR3 is built from 14 residues. Germline assignment: CDR1 LGHNA and CDR2 YSLEER. The CDR3 here is CASSQDSASGAQYF. Written as DNA, the CDR3 is TGCGCCAGCAGCCAAGATTCGGCTAGCGGGGCCCAGTATTTT.

This clonotype was counted many times. The chain links TRBV11-2 to TRBJ2-7, with a tentative D call TRBD1 (6 bases). The CDR3 sequence is 15 residues long. CDR1 SGHAT and CDR2 FQNNGV come from the germline V gene. V lost 5 bases, J lost 2 bases, and 16 bases lay in between. The CDR3 is CASSLGGELPYEQYF. CDR3 bases: TGTGCCAGCAGCCTAGGGGGTGAGCTTCCCTACGAGCAGTACTTC.

Concerning this clonotype: An end of the junction differs from the germline gene, which may be a read error. The chain is built from TRBV3-1 and TRBJ1-2; weak D call: TRBD1 (5 bases). CDR3 length: 15 amino acids. The germline gives CDR1 LGHDT, CDR2 YNNKEL (reference sequence). CDR3: CASSQEWGVDYGHTF. For the CDR3, the DNA is TGTGCCAGCAGCCAAGAATGGGGGGTAGACTATGGCCACACCTTC. The full variable domain, rest sourced from reference TRBV3-1 and TRBJ1-2, is DTAVSQTPKYLVTQMGNDKSIKCEQNLGHDTMYWYKQDSKKFLKIMFSYNNKELIINETVPNRFSPKSPDKAHLNLHINSLELGDSAVYFCASSQEWGVDYGHTFGSGTRLTVV.

This chain links TRBV10-3 with TRBJ1-5, with TRBD1 as a possible D gene (6 bases). V was clipped by 0 bases and J by 6 bases, with 15 bases between them. The V gene's germline CDR1 is ENHRY and CDR2 SYGVKD. The CDR3 extends over 16 amino acids. DNA of the CDR3: TGTGCCATCAGTGAGTCGGGAAGGGGGAGCGTTCAGCCCCAGCATTTT. Amino acid sequence: CAISESGRGSVQPQHF.

In its sample, this clonotype was seen a few times. The chain couples TRBV20-1 to TRBJ1-5; tentative D call: TRBD1 (5 bases). V was trimmed by 3 bases and J by 4 bases, leaving 13 bases between them. The CDR3 length is 14 residues. CDR1 is DFQATT and CDR2 is SNEGSKA in the germline V gene (reference sequence). The CDR3 region has the DNA TGCAGTGCTAGGGAAGGGACCGCTAATCAGCCCCAGCATTTT. Amino acid sequence: CSAREGTANQPQHF.

This clonotype was recorded many times. J is TRBJ2-3 and V is TRBV10-3, with unresolved D. The CDR3 loop spans 17 amino acids. CDR1 is ENHRY, CDR2 SYGVKD, per germline. Between the trimmed V and J ends, which lost 0 bases and 1 base, there was a span of 14 bases. The CDR3: CAISESNAGVRTDTQYF. The CDR3 DNA is TGTGCCATCAGTGAGTCTAATGCTGGCGTACGCACAGATACGCAGTATTTT.

The chain uses TRBV12-3 or TRBV12-4 and TRBJ1-5; TRBD1 is a possible D gene (5 bases). CDR3 length equals 15 residues. The ends were cut back, 1 base at V and 7 bases at J, with 14 bases in the middle. This CDR3 reads CASSLGDRRGQPQHF. The CDR3, as DNA: TGTGCCAGCAGTTTAGGGGACCGACGAGGACAGCCCCAGCATTTT.

This chain links TRBV7-2 with TRBJ2-5, with 15 nucleotides matching TRBD2. V dropped 1 base and J dropped 3; count of bases not matched to a gene: 3. Germline V gene lookup returns CDR1 SGHTA and CDR2 FQGNSA. The CDR3 loop spans 17 amino acids. This CDR3 reads CASSLVGTSGGKETQYF. The CDR3 nucleotides are TGTGCCAGCAGCTTAGTAGGGACTAGCGGGGGGAAAGAGACCCAGTACTTC.

The V call is TRBV9, the J call TRBJ2-1; 12 bases agree with TRBD2. There are 17 residues in the CDR3. Unmatched junction bases numbered 4, after V lost 3 bases and J lost 0 bases. Germline V CDR1 and CDR2: SGDLS, YYNGEE. In DNA form, the CDR3 reads TGTGCCAGCAGCGCCCGGACTAGCGGGACCTCCTACAATGAGCAGTTCTTC. Protein: CASSARTSGTSYNEQFF.

This chain links TRBV4-2 with TRBJ1-2, with D unclear. The CDR3 is 14 residues long. Germline V gene data show CDR1 as LGHNA and CDR2 as YNFKEQ. V was trimmed by 0 bases and J by 4 bases, leaving 9 bases between them. Written as DNA, the CDR3 is TGTGCCAGCAGCCAAGACTCGGTGACCTATGGCTACACCTTC. Amino acids: CASSQDSVTYGYTF.

This sequence joins TRBV28 and TRBJ2-7, with 13 bases that match TRBD2. Per the germline V gene, CDR1 is MDHEN and CDR2 is SYDVKM. V lost 4 bases, J lost 2 bases, and 17 bases stayed unmatched. This CDR3 contains 20 residues. CDR3 DNA sequence: TGTGCCAGCAGTTCAACCCCGTATCAGGGACTAGCGGGACTCCCCTACGAGCAGTACTTC. This translates into CASSSTPYQGLAGLPYEQYF.